This T cell receptor (beta chain) was documented in a study of blood T cells in healthy people across ages (dated by TCRdb to about 2015). As for the study more broadly: In model experiments, template switching captured about one uniquely barcoded TCR beta cDNA molecule for every two T cells. To track age-related changes in TCR beta repertoire diversity, the study relied on deep sequencing normalized with unique cDNA molecular identifiers. The donors were split into four age groups: young (average 16 years), middle-aged (more than 35), aged (more than 60) and long-lived (about 82). To avoid experimental bias, donors of different ages were distributed randomly across sequencing lanes. Using the same blood draw, the study looked at two additional independent replicas of 1 million unique cDNA reads for two donors, one aged 18 to 30 and the other aged 80 or older.

The library relied on 5' RACE. The data were produced on an Illumina HiSeq 2500. A second roughly 6 to 12 cycle PCR used a sample-barcoded 5' primer and a J-beta primer mix. Each TCR beta cDNA molecule received a unique molecular identifier from a template-switch 5' adaptor carrying 12 random nucleotides. At least 2.5 million CDR3-containing paired-end reads were obtained from each sample. All of the RNA was converted into first-strand cDNA using the Mint cDNA synthesis kit, with a TRBC-specific oligonucleotide serving as the primer. After uracil-DNA glycosylase treatment, a first 18-cycle PCR used universal primers M1SS and BC2_uni_R on all cDNA. Processing in the source paper ran as follows. For normalization, 1 million high-quality reads were randomly selected from each sample, with every read carrying a distinct molecular identifier. Reads with shared molecular identifiers were discarded instead of being binned into consensus sequences. MiTCR, run with a Q25 quality threshold and the strictest error-elimination algorithm, handled CDR3 identification, clonotype clustering and error correction. A nonparametric unseen species model using Euler transformation provided a lower-bound estimate of total TCR beta diversity. The public reads were reprocessed in TCRdb via fastp at Q25 and MiXCR, keeping in-frame beta chains. Each entry merges the rows of one CDR3 protein and shows their most common DNA and genes. TCRdb's processing, not the authors' own work, is the source of the V and J calls. The sample table lists about 810,000 distinct CDR3 sequences, around 36% of them with a count of one. Of the sample, under 15% falls within the top ten clones.

Donors were around 37 systemically healthy Caucasian individuals from Russia aged roughly 6 to 90 years. Roughly 9 milliliters of peripheral blood were drawn from each donor into EDTA-treated Vacutainer tubes. Ficoll-Paque density-gradient centrifugation was used to isolate PBMCs, with at least 7 million obtained per sample. Trizol reagent was used to extract total RNA from PBMCs, with at least 5 micrograms per sample. For every donor, an aliquot of PBMCs went through flow cytometry to measure the percentages of naive CD45RAhigh/CD27high T cells. CDR1 is given as SEHNR and CDR2 as FQNEAQ, both from the germline V gene (reference sequence). V is pared back by 5 bases and J by 7 bases, with 9 bases lying between the germline termini. Inclusive of the bounding cysteine and phenylalanine, the CDR3 is 12 residues long. Only the CDR3 portion is preserved as DNA: 36 bases, with reading frame beginning at the first base.

Summary of the overall study and its limitations: Total diversity estimates from one million sequenced T cells were considered lower bounds and underestimates. Observed TCR beta diversity correlated strongly with the percentage of naive T cells measured by flow cytometry. As age increased, observed TCR beta diversity per million T cells dropped in a roughly linear way, and a significant reduction was already evident by age 40. Compared with the aged group, the long-lived group had more naive CD4+ T cells, fewer expanded clones and increased TCR diversity, a pattern suggesting age selection. Donor CMV infection status was unknown, potentially confounding age-related changes in expanded clonotypes. Conclusive comparison of naive and antigen-experienced compartments was prevented by the profiling of bulk unsorted PBMCs.

On this clonotype itself: The antigen it recognizes is unknown. No base quality information exists; no much larger clone differs at one position.

What was sequenced was blood. This receptor was identified in a man between 18 and 35 years old in good health. The chain joins TRBV7-9 to TRBJ1-5; TRBD1 could be the D gene, as 5 bases match. The CDR3 sequence is CASSQDTQPQHF. The bases are TGTGCCAGCAGCCAGGACACCCAGCCCCAGCATTTT.